Ten or more counts support the clone carrying this T cell receptor (beta chain). Primers used in a second PCR of about 6 to 11 cycles were a sample-barcoded 5' primer and a J-beta primer mix. Via MiXCR, TCRdb re-called the 5' RACE reads, giving one row per CDR3 protein. The data contain more than 800,000 distinct CDR3 sequences, around 30% of them singletons. The data were taken from a study of blood T cells in healthy people across ages. Trimming removed 3 bases from V and 7 bases from J, with 8 bases in between. The CDR3 is 12 amino acids. Germline V CDR1 and CDR2: LNHDA, SQIVND (reference sequence).

Sequences were obtained from blood. This sequence originates from a woman aged 80 or older in good health. The chain carries TRBV19 and TRBJ2-3; D is uncertain. The CDR3: CASSIPPNTQYF. The CDR3 bases are TGTGCCAGTAGTATCCCTCCCAATACGCAGTATTTT.